Shown below are 30 T cell receptor beta chains from a single sample sequenced in a study of identical twins. TCRdb used MiXCR to reprocess the 5' RACE reads, holding one entry per CDR3 protein. The table records a few hundred thousand distinct CDR3 sequences, over 8.5% of them present only once. The data also belong to a second study, concerning yellow fever vaccine responses in identical twins.

Input material: PBMCs. These receptors were collected from a woman aged 18-29 years in good health.

This clonotype was seen ten or more times. The gene calls are TRBV28 and TRBJ2-5, with D perhaps TRBD1 (6 bases). CDR3 length: 14 amino acids. The V gene's germline CDR1 is MDHEN and CDR2 SYDVKM. V lost 5 bases and J lost 2, with 12 bases in between. The CDR3 nucleotides are TGTGCCAGCAGTACAACAGGGACGCAAGAGACCCAGTACTTC. This encodes CASSTTGTQETQYF.

The chain combines TRBV25-1 with TRBJ2-7; D not resolved. The CDR3 spans 12 residues. Germline V gives CDR1 MGHDK, CDR2 SYGVNS. Trimming removed 4 bases from V and 4 bases from J, with 8 bases in between. The CDR3 sequence: CASSGGLYEQYF. CDR3 sequence (DNA): TGTGCCAGCAGTGGTGGGTTGTACGAGCAGTACTTC.

There are a few counts of this clonotype. The junction differs from germline at one of its ends, possibly a read error. The chain links TRBV11-2 to TRBJ2-4; D gene unclear. The CDR3 length is 14 residues. CDR1 is SGHAT and CDR2 is FQNNGV in the germline V gene. CDR3 DNA: TGTGCCAGCAGCTTAGTATTGGGAAAAAGCATTCAGTACTTC. This translates into CASSLVLGKSIQYF.

The V and J genes are TRBV28 and TRBJ2-5; TRBD2 matches 13 bases. The CDR3 has 15 amino acids. The J segment lost 5 bases and the V segment lost 6 bases, leaving 6 bases of the junction unmatched. Germline V gene sequence: CDR1 MDHEN, CDR2 SYDVKM. CDR3 region: CASSTSGRAWETQYF. The CDR3 DNA reads as TGTGCCAGCAGCACTAGCGGGAGGGCGTGGGAGACCCAGTACTTC.

The chain recombines TRBV3-1 with TRBJ2-3; D uncertain. Looked up from germline, CDR1 is LGHDT and CDR2 is YNNKEL (reference sequence). This CDR3 comprises 13 residues. The V and J ends lost 3 bases and 3 bases respectively, with 7 bases between them. The CDR3 is CASSHLGTDTQYF. The DNA of the CDR3 is TGTGCCAGCAGCCACTTAGGGACAGATACGCAGTATTTT.

This clonotype was detected only a few times. The V gene is TRBV7-2, the J gene TRBJ2-5; unclear D gene. The germline V gene encodes CDR1 SGHTA and CDR2 FQGNSA. The CDR3 is 16 residues long. V shed 3 bases and J shed 2 bases, with 16 bases lying between them. CDR3 residues: CASSFPPRLRQETQYF. CDR3 in DNA: TGTGCCAGCAGCTTCCCCCCGAGGCTTAGACAAGAGACCCAGTACTTC. Filled out from reference TRBV7-2 and TRBJ2-5, the complete variable domain reads GAGVSQSPSNKVTEKGKDVELRCDPISGHTALYWYRQSLGQGLEFLIYFQGNSAPDKSGLPSDRFSAERTGGSVSTLTIQRTQQEDSAVYLCASSFPPRLRQETQYFGPGTRLLVL.

In its sample, this clonotype was seen a few times. The chain couples TRBV7-9 to TRBJ2-3, with 9 bases lining up with TRBD2. This CDR3 region has 15 residues. V lost 6 bases and J lost 0; bases outside the gene matches: 4. Germline CDR1 and CDR2: SEHNR and FQNEAQ (reference sequence). The CDR3 nucleotides read TGTGCCAGCAGACTAGCGGGTACTAGCACAGATACGCAGTATTTT. It encodes CASRLAGTSTDTQYF.

This rearrangement joins TRBV7-8 to TRBJ2-7; D assignment may be TRBD1 or TRBD2 (5 bases each). Trimming removed 7 bases from V and 7 bases from J, with 20 bases in between. This CDR3 contains 14 residues. The germline CDR1 and CDR2 sequences are SGHVS and FQNEAQ. The CDR3 DNA reads as TGTGCCAGCACCCCTCCCGGGGCATACCAGGAGCAGTACTTC. This codes for CASTPPGAYQEQYF. The full variable domain, in which reference TRBV7-8 and TRBJ2-7 provide the parts outside the CDR3, is GAGVSQSPRYKVAKRGQDVALRCDPISGHVSLFWYQQALGQGPEFLTYFQNEAQLDKSGLPSDRFFAERPEGSVSTLKIQRTQQEDSAVYLCASTPPGAYQEQYFGPGTRLTVT.

Details on this clonotype: This could be a read error, since a much larger clone is one nucleotide away. This sequence joins TRBV5-1 and TRBJ2-1; TRBD1 aligns across 8 bases. From germline, CDR1 is SGHRS and CDR2 YFSETQ. This CDR3 contains 13 residues. The CDR3: CASSFYRGNDQFF. The CDR3, as DNA: TGCGCCAGCAGTTTCTACAGGGGGAATGACCAGTTCTTC.

On this clonotype: A read error may explain this, as a much larger clone is one base away. The chain links TRBV15 to TRBJ2-1, with D uncertain. V lost 6 bases, J lost 7 bases, and 7 bases lay in between. Germline loops: CDR1 LNHNV, CDR2 YYDKDF (reference sequence). This CDR3 contains 11 residues. In nucleotides, the CDR3 is TGTGCCACCAGTTGGGGAAATGAGCAGTTCTTC. Protein product: CATSWGNEQFF.

This clonotype was seen only a few times. This chain joins TRBV4-3 and TRBJ2-7; D is undetermined. The V gene's germline CDR1 is LGHNA and CDR2 YSLEER. This CDR3 contains 15 residues. Deletions cut 0 bases from V and 1 base from J, with 10 bases between. CDR3 residues: CASSQDVGTSYEQYF. CDR3 bases: TGCGCCAGCAGCCAAGATGTTGGCACGTCCTACGAGCAGTACTTC.

This clonotype appeared a few times. The J gene is TRBJ1-3, the V gene TRBV5-8; D is perhaps TRBD1 (5 bases). Germline loops: CDR1 SGHTS, CDR2 YDEGEE. Trimming took off 4 bases at V and 0 bases at J, with 11 bases between the two ends. This CDR3 is 15 amino acids long. CDR3 sequence (DNA): TGTGCCAGCAGCCCGGGACTCCGCTCTGGAAACACCATATATTTT. Translated, it gives CASSPGLRSGNTIYF.

This clonotype occurred many times. The chain is built from TRBV29-1 and TRBJ2-3; D remains unclear. V lost 0 bases and J 1 base, leaving 8 bases between the germline ends. The germline V gene has CDR1 SQVTM and CDR2 ANQGSEA. The CDR3 is 14 residues long. The CDR3 protein is CSVEDRLRTDTQYF. The DNA of the CDR3 is TGCAGCGTTGAAGACCGACTGCGCACAGATACGCAGTATTTT.

This clonotype was recorded a few times. The chain uses TRBV28 and TRBJ1-2, with D unresolved. Germline values: CDR1 MDHEN, CDR2 SYDVKM. CDR3 size: 14 residues. V lost 2 bases to trimming and J lost 6 bases, with 13 bases between them. The CDR3 sequence: CASSLRPDIHGYTF. CDR3 bases: TGTGCCAGCAGTTTACGCCCTGACATTCATGGCTACACCTTC.

A remark on this clonotype: An end of the junction does not agree with germline; a read error may underlie this. The chain is built from TRBV4-3 and TRBJ1-1; D gene ambiguous. This CDR3 is built from 14 residues. Germline values: CDR1 LGHNA, CDR2 YSLEER. CDR3 sequence: CASSQVGTITDAFF. The CDR3, as DNA: TGCGCCAGCAGCCAAGTCGGTACTATCACTGATGCTTTCTTT.

The J gene is TRBJ2-3, the V gene TRBV19; D is undetermined. This CDR3 contains 16 residues. V lost 1 base and J 1 base, leaving 12 bases between the germline ends. The germline V gene has CDR1 LNHDA and CDR2 SQIVND (reference sequence). The CDR3 coding sequence is TGTGCCAGTAGTATAGTGAAGCCCGGTGGCACAGATACGCAGTATTTT. Translated: CASSIVKPGGTDTQYF.

This clonotype was observed a handful of times. The chain carries TRBV4-1 and TRBJ2-1; D call uncertain. The V end lost 3 bases, the J end lost 10 bases, and 16 bases lay between the germline ends. Germline CDR1 reads MGHRA; CDR2 reads YSYEKL. This CDR3 has 14 amino acids. CDR3 sequence: CASSQVWDPWEQFF. Here the CDR3 DNA reads TGCGCCAGCAGCCAGGTTTGGGATCCTTGGGAGCAGTTCTTC.

The V call is TRBV5-1, the J call TRBJ2-5; 8 bases fit TRBD2. Germline CDR1 and CDR2: SGHRS and YFSETQ. V was pared by 4 bases and J by 4 bases, with 12 bases of the junction left unmatched. The CDR3 has 16 residues. The CDR3 reads CASSPPAGGVGETQYF. The CDR3 DNA is TGCGCCAGCAGCCCGCCCGCGGGAGGAGTCGGAGAGACCCAGTACTTC.

This clonotype was detected many times. This chain connects TRBV27 to TRBJ2-1; 12 positions agree with TRBD2. Germline V lookup: CDR1 MNHEY, CDR2 SMNVEV (reference sequence). Trimming at V came to 4 bases and at J to 2 bases, leaving 12 bases not matched to a gene. The CDR3 sequence is 19 residues long. For the CDR3, the DNA is TGTGCCAGCAGTTCAGGACTAGCGGGACAGGTGCTTACCTACAATGAGCAGTTCTTC. Translated: CASSSGLAGQVLTYNEQFF.

The sample holds many counts of this clonotype. V gene TRBV7-8 combines with J gene TRBJ2-3, with 12 bases identical to TRBD2. CDR1 is SGHVS and CDR2 is FQNEAQ in the germline V gene. J was trimmed by 2 bases and V by 5 bases; bases with no gene match: 8. The length of the CDR3 is 17 residues. DNA of the CDR3: TGTGCCAGCAGCCCACTAGGGACTAGCGGGTTCACAGATACGCAGTATTTT. Translating gives CASSPLGTSGFTDTQYF. Complete variable domain (other parts from reference TRBV7-8 and TRBJ2-3): GAGVSQSPRYKVAKRGQDVALRCDPISGHVSLFWYQQALGQGPEFLTYFQNEAQLDKSGLPSDRFFAERPEGSVSTLKIQRTQQEDSAVYLCASSPLGTSGFTDTQYFGPGTRLTVL.

The rearrangement links TRBV29-1 to TRBJ2-7; D is unresolved. The CDR3 spans 13 residues. Germline assignment: CDR1 SQVTM and CDR2 ANQGSEA. Trimming removed 5 bases at V and 1 base at J, with 12 bases between. CDR3 loop: CSVLLDHSYEQYF. CDR3 bases: TGCAGCGTTTTGTTAGACCATTCCTACGAGCAGTACTTC.

The chain is built from TRBV27 and TRBJ2-2; no clear D. Per the germline V gene, CDR1 is MNHEY and CDR2 is SMNVEV (reference sequence). The CDR3 length is 11 residues. V lost 10 bases, J lost 3 bases, and 6 bases lay in between. The CDR3 region has the DNA TGTGCCACTCTATACACCGGGGAGCTGTTTTTT. This gives the protein CATLYTGELFF.

There are a few counts of this clonotype. The junction departs from the called germline gene at one end, perhaps through a read error. The chain links TRBV7-7 to TRBJ2-5, with a possible D match to TRBD2 (6 bases). The CDR3 is made up of 15 amino acids. Germline assignment: CDR1 SSHAT and CDR2 FNYEAQ (reference sequence). The CDR3 region is CASSLGRGTQETQYF. The CDR3 DNA follows: TGTGCTAGCAGCTTAGGTCGCGGGACGCAAGAGACCCAGTACTTC.

This chain links TRBV5-6 with TRBJ2-7, with 8 bases that match TRBD1. V was clipped by 4 bases and J by 2 bases; unmatched bases: 5. CDR1 and CDR2 from the germline V gene are SGHDT and YYEEEE. This CDR3 comprises 14 residues. CDR3 protein: CASSGQGVTYEQYF. CDR3 DNA: TGTGCCAGCAGCGGACAGGGAGTGACCTACGAGCAGTACTTC.

At least ten counts were recorded for this clonotype. The chain recombines TRBV7-8 with TRBJ2-7; 10 positions agree with TRBD1. The CDR3 has 15 amino acids. V lost 2 bases, J lost 2 bases, and 3 bases stayed unmatched. Germline V gene data show CDR1 as SGHVS and CDR2 as FQNEAQ. CDR3 DNA: TGTGCCAGCAGCTTAAGGGACAGGGGTCCCTACGAGCAGTACTTC. It codes for CASSLRDRGPYEQYF.

This clonotype was seen more than once but under ten times. The chain has TRBV6-5 and TRBJ2-1, with D unclear. V was shortened by 1 base and J by 2 bases, with 9 bases between the two germline ends. CDR1 and CDR2 (germline): MNHEY, SVGAGI. The CDR3 has 15 amino acids. This chain's CDR3 is CASSYLQSPYNEQFF. DNA for the CDR3: TGTGCCAGCAGTTACTTGCAGTCCCCCTACAATGAGCAGTTCTTC.

This clonotype showed up many times. This chain connects TRBV7-2 to TRBJ2-1; the match to TRBD1 covers 7 bases. The CDR3 is 12 residues long. Germline V gene data show CDR1 as SGHTA and CDR2 as FQGNSA. V lost 5 bases to trimming and J lost 11 bases; unmatched junction nucleotides: 6. The CDR3 DNA is TGTGCCAGCAGCACGCGACAGGGAAAGCAGTTCTTC. Translation gives CASSTRQGKQFF.

CDR3 region: CSAGTSGVSTDTQYF. The CDR3 DNA follows: TGCAGTGCGGGGACTAGCGGGGTTAGCACAGATACGCAGTATTTT. The V call is TRBV20-1, the J call TRBJ2-3, with 13 bases that match TRBD2. V lost 6 bases, J lost 0 bases, and 3 bases stayed unmatched. The germline V gene encodes CDR1 DFQATT and CDR2 SNEGSKA (reference sequence). The CDR3 consists of 15 residues.

This clonotype was recorded many times. The chain has TRBV7-9 and TRBJ2-3; D is unresolved. CDR1 is SEHNR and CDR2 is FQNEAQ in the germline V gene (reference sequence). V gave up 5 bases and J gave up 4 bases, with 7 bases separating them. The CDR3 has 12 residues. CDR3 loop: CASSSIADTQYF. In nucleotides, the CDR3 is TGTGCCAGCAGCAGTATTGCAGATACGCAGTATTTT.

This clonotype has ten or more counts. The V gene is TRBV11-2, the J gene TRBJ1-1; no clear D gene. The germline V and J ends were trimmed by 4 bases and 0 bases, with 21 bases remaining between them. CDR1 SGHAT and CDR2 FQNNGV come from the germline V gene. The CDR3 is 18 residues long. CDR3 nucleotide sequence: TGTGCCAGCAGCTACGGCCAGGATTTAATTACCCTGAACACTGAAGCTTTCTTT. Residues: CASSYGQDLITLNTEAFF.